The entry that follows covers one TCR beta chain sequence. Next came a second PCR, run for about 6 to 12 cycles, which used a sample-barcoded 5' primer along with a J-beta primer mix. TCRdb re-called the 5' RACE reads with MiXCR, one entry per CDR3 protein. The sample has about 720,000 distinct CDR3 sequences; about 24% are singletons. This sample stems from a study of blood T cells in healthy people across ages. The V segment lost 5 bases and the J segment 6 bases; nucleotides outside the gene matches: 9. The CDR3 loop spans 15 amino acids. Germline V lookup: CDR1 SGHRS, CDR2 YFSETQ. The sequencing input was blood. This clonotype originated in a man aged 65 to 79 in good health. The rearrangement uses TRBV5-1 and TRBJ2-1; TRBD1 matches 9 bases. This chain's CDR3 is CASRLGQGRSNEQFF. The CDR3 DNA reads TGCGCCAGCAGACTGGGACAGGGCAGAAGCAATGAGCAGTTCTTC.